Listed below are T cell receptor beta chains from one sample, sequenced in a study of technical replicates of blood from a handful of donors. TCRdb's copy holds only in-frame clones and misses some; the assay was immunoSEQ multiplex PCR. There are 65,000 to 95,000 clones in the sample; 94% occur only once, and around 0.37% lies in the top ten. Sequenced: T cells isolated from PBMCs. Receptor source: a human donor in good health. Each CDR3 is given with its conserved first and last residue. The D gene is left open where the match is weak. Rows may omit the clone size; those that give it use once, few, many or a size class.

d_call: -; clone_size: -; j_call: TRBJ2-4; v_call: TRBV28; cdr3_aa: CASSYLEGAISKNIQYF; cdr3_nt: TGTGCCAGCAGCTACCTTGAGGGCGCGATATCCAAAAACATTCAGTACTTC
d_call: -; clone_size: -; j_call: TRBJ1-4; v_call: TRBV6-5; cdr3_aa: CASSRLYSTNEKLFF; cdr3_nt: TGTGCCAGCAGTCGCCTCTACTCAACTAATGAAAAACTGTTTTTT
d_call: -; clone_size: once; j_call: TRBJ2-6; v_call: TRBV28; cdr3_aa: CASSLFGGGANVLTF; cdr3_nt: TGTGCCAGCAGTTTATTCGGCGGTGGGGCCAACGTCCTGACTTTC
d_call: TRBD1; clone_size: -; j_call: TRBJ1-1; v_call: TRBV29-1; cdr3_aa: CSVEGTGEAFF; cdr3_nt: TGCAGCGTTGAAGGGACAGGGGAAGCTTTCTTT
d_call: -; clone_size: -; j_call: TRBJ1-1; v_call: TRBV29-1; cdr3_aa: CSVEERTAGEAFF; cdr3_nt: TGCAGCGTTGAAGAAAGGACAGCGGGGGAAGCTTTCTTT
d_call: -; clone_size: -; j_call: TRBJ1-3; v_call: TRBV16; cdr3_aa: CASSQLRILSSGNTIYF; cdr3_nt: TGTGCCAGCAGCCAATTGCGGATCCTAAGCTCTGGAAACACCATATATTTT
d_call: TRBD2; clone_size: -; j_call: TRBJ2-1; v_call: TRBV25-1; cdr3_aa: CASSGGTSGYNEQFF; cdr3_nt: TGTGCCAGCAGTGGCGGGACTAGCGGATACAATGAGCAGTTCTTC
d_call: -; clone_size: -; j_call: TRBJ1-4; v_call: TRBV2; cdr3_aa: CASSAEKLFF; cdr3_nt: TGTGCCAGCAGTGCAGAAAAACTGTTTTTT
d_call: -; clone_size: -; j_call: TRBJ1-2; v_call: TRBV6-5; cdr3_aa: CASTRGHRGSGYTF; cdr3_nt: TGTGCCAGCACCCGGGGACACCGGGGTTCTGGCTACACCTTC
d_call: TRBD2; clone_size: -; j_call: TRBJ2-5; v_call: TRBV6-4; cdr3_aa: CASSDGTSGQETQYF; cdr3_nt: TGTGCCAGCAGTGACGGGACTAGCGGCCAAGAGACCCAGTACTTC
d_call: TRBD1; clone_size: -; j_call: TRBJ2-7; v_call: TRBV20-1; cdr3_aa: CSGDRGKKQYF; cdr3_nt: TGCAGTGGGGACAGAGGAAAGAAGCAGTACTTC
d_call: -; clone_size: once; j_call: TRBJ1-1; v_call: TRBV6-5; cdr3_aa: CASRDAAVAEAFF; cdr3_nt: TGTGCCAGCAGAGACGCTGCGGTGGCTGAAGCTTTCTTT
d_call: TRBD2; clone_size: -; j_call: TRBJ2-5; v_call: TRBV19; cdr3_aa: CASKAGGRAVETQYF; cdr3_nt: TGTGCCAGTAAGGCGGGAGGCAGGGCGGTAGAGACCCAGTACTTC
d_call: TRBD2; clone_size: -; j_call: TRBJ2-1; v_call: TRBV5-6; cdr3_aa: CASNRPTSRSEQFF; cdr3_nt: TGTGCCAGCAACCGTCCGACTAGCCGATCCGAGCAGTTCTTC
d_call: TRBD1; clone_size: -; j_call: TRBJ1-1; v_call: TRBV12-5; cdr3_aa: CASAEGAYMNTEAFF; cdr3_nt: TGTGCTAGTGCCGAGGGGGCGTATATGAACACTGAAGCTTTCTTT
d_call: -; clone_size: -; j_call: TRBJ1-1; v_call: TRBV7-6; cdr3_aa: CASSFHRDSMNTEAFF; cdr3_nt: TGTGCCAGCAGCTTTCACCGGGATAGCATGAACACTGAAGCTTTCTTT
d_call: TRBD1; clone_size: -; j_call: TRBJ2-7; v_call: TRBV29-1; cdr3_aa: CSVGKTGAYEQYF; cdr3_nt: TGCAGCGTTGGAAAGACAGGGGCCTACGAGCAGTACTTC
d_call: -; clone_size: -; j_call: TRBJ2-2; v_call: TRBV2; cdr3_aa: CASRPTDSGELFF; cdr3_nt: TGTGCCAGCAGACCTACCGACAGCGGGGAGCTGTTTTTT
d_call: TRBD2; clone_size: -; j_call: TRBJ2-1; v_call: TRBV6-4; cdr3_aa: CASSDSRASGTREQFF; cdr3_nt: TGTGCCAGCAGTGACTCAAGGGCTAGCGGGACGCGTGAGCAGTTCTTC
d_call: TRBD2; clone_size: -; j_call: TRBJ2-7; v_call: TRBV27; cdr3_aa: CASRLTSGMREQYF; cdr3_nt: TGTGCCAGCCGTCTGACTAGCGGGATGCGAGAGCAGTACTTC
d_call: -; clone_size: -; j_call: TRBJ1-2; v_call: TRBV13; cdr3_aa: CASRPSLGVNYGYTF; cdr3_nt: TGTGCCAGCAGGCCTAGTCTAGGAGTTAACTATGGCTACACCTTC
d_call: -; clone_size: -; j_call: TRBJ1-1; v_call: TRBV27; cdr3_aa: CASCLTLHTEAFF; cdr3_nt: TGTGCCAGCTGTCTGACACTTCACACTGAAGCTTTCTTT